What follows are 23 T cell receptor beta chains derived from one specimen sequenced in a study of T cells in Graves' hyperthyroidism and ophthalmopathy. What was amplified from RNA transcripts were TCR beta CDR3 regions. First-round RT-PCR of the TCR CDR3 relied on the HTBI primer set. TCRdb independently ran MiXCR on the multiplex PCR reads; one entry per CDR3 protein. This table has roughly 420,000 distinct CDR3 sequences, 15% to 18% appearing once. Sample: blood. These receptors all stem from a woman aged 18-29 years with Graves' hyperthyroidism.

This clonotype was counted ten times or more. The rearrangement joins TRBV6-5 to TRBJ1-1; no clear D. CDR1 MNHEY and CDR2 SVGAGI come from the germline V gene. The length of the CDR3 is 15 residues. Trimming took off 1 base at V and 0 bases at J, with 9 bases between the two ends. The CDR3 coding sequence is TGTGCCAGCAGTTACTTTGGCGGCATGAACACTGAAGCTTTCTTT. As protein: CASSYFGGMNTEAFF.

V is TRBV3-1 and J is TRBJ2-2, with 8 bases aligning to TRBD2. V lost 6 bases to trimming and J lost 6 bases; unmatched junction nucleotides: 6. This CDR3 is built from 14 residues. CDR1 is LGHDT and CDR2 is YNNKEL in the germline V gene (reference sequence). This chain's CDR3 is CASRRTGGPGELFF. The CDR3 nucleotides are TGTGCCAGCAGGAGGACGGGGGGGCCCGGGGAGCTGTTTTTT.

This clonotype was seen only a few times. The CDR3 reads CASSGSPAIEQFF. CDR3 sequence (DNA): TGCGCCAGCAGCGGTTCTCCGGCAATTGAGCAGTTCTTC. The J gene is TRBJ2-1, the V gene TRBV5-1; no clear D gene. In germline, CDR1 is SGHRS, CDR2 YFSETQ. The CDR3 sequence is 13 residues long. With 4 bases removed from V and 9 bases from J, the gap between germline ends came to 14 bases.

This clonotype was found many times. V gene TRBV20-1 combines with J gene TRBJ1-5; D unclear. The CDR3 sequence is 17 residues long. V was trimmed by 6 bases and J by 0 bases, leaving 21 bases between them. Per germline, CDR1 DFQATT and CDR2 SNEGSKA (reference sequence). In DNA form, the CDR3 reads TGCAGTGCCAGACATTGGCAGAGGGCACATAGCAATCAGCCCCAGCATTTT. This sequence encodes CSARHWQRAHSNQPQHF.

V is TRBV5-4 and J is TRBJ2-3; 12 bases are shared with TRBD2. The J segment lost 2 bases and the V segment lost 4 bases, leaving 8 bases of the junction unmatched. The CDR3 is 17 amino acids. Germline V gives CDR1 SGHNT, CDR2 YYREEE (reference sequence). The CDR3 here is CASSPLAGGLYTDTQYF. DNA for the CDR3: TGTGCCAGCAGCCCACTAGCGGGGGGACTTTACACAGATACGCAGTATTTT. Looking up the rest from reference TRBV5-4 and TRBJ2-3 gives the full variable domain: ETGVTQSPTHLIKTRGQQVTLRCSSQSGHNTVSWYQQALGQGPQFIFQYYREEENGRGNFPPRFSGLQFPNYSSELNVNALELDDSALYLCASSPLAGGLYTDTQYFGPGTRLTVL.

CDR3 loop: CASSDSRGGHNEQFF. The CDR3 DNA reads as TGTGCCAGCAGTGACTCGCGGGGGGGCCACAATGAGCAGTTCTTC. The chain is built from TRBV6-4 and TRBJ2-1; 9 bases match TRBD2. Germline CDR1 MRHNA, CDR2 SNTAGT. This CDR3 spans 15 amino acids. After removal of 0 bases from V and 5 bases from J, the junction contained 2 bases not matched to a gene.

This clonotype was seen repeatedly, ten times or more. This chain uses TRBV28 with TRBJ2-5, with D possibly being TRBD1 (6 bases). V gave up 11 bases and J gave up 4 bases, with 20 bases separating them. The CDR3 consists of 14 residues. Germline V lookup: CDR1 MDHEN, CDR2 SYDVKM. The CDR3: CAARTDPRRETQYF. The CDR3 coding sequence is TGTGCCGCAAGGACAGACCCTAGACGAGAGACCCAGTACTTC.

The chain carries TRBV6-1 and TRBJ1-5; D call uncertain. CDR1 is MNHNS, CDR2 SASEGT, per germline. The length of the CDR3 is 12 residues. V lost 2 bases and J lost 3, with 2 bases in between. CDR3 sequence: CASSELNQPQHF. CDR3 in DNA: TGTGCCAGCAGTGAACTCAATCAGCCCCAGCATTTT.

This clonotype occurred a few times. The chain is built from TRBV28 and TRBJ2-1, with 8 bases matching TRBD1. CDR3 size: 17 residues. V lost 10 bases to trimming and J lost 6 bases; unmatched junction nucleotides: 20. The germline gives CDR1 MDHEN, CDR2 SYDVKM. The CDR3 sequence is CATVPSGGAGGSNEQFF. Here the CDR3 DNA reads TGTGCCACCGTCCCATCAGGGGGCGCAGGGGGGAGCAATGAGCAGTTCTTC.

This clonotype showed up many times. This chain connects TRBV18 to TRBJ1-3; D is uncertain. CDR1 and CDR2 from the germline V gene are KGHSH and LQKENI. The V end was cut by 4 bases, the J end by 1 base, with 8 bases between. The CDR3 spans 14 residues. The CDR3 DNA reads as TGTGCCAGCTCACGGAAACTATCTGGAAACACCATATATTTT. Protein product: CASSRKLSGNTIYF.

This clonotype was picked up one time. The J gene is TRBJ2-7, the V gene TRBV2, with 7 bases aligning to TRBD1. Per germline, CDR1 SNHLY and CDR2 FYNNEI. V shed 6 bases and J 0 bases; nucleotides not matched to a gene: 8. The CDR3 extends over 15 amino acids. CDR3 bases: TGTGCCAGCAGGATCTCCGGGACAGTCTCCTACGAGCAGTACTTC. It specifies CASRISGTVSYEQYF.

In this sample, this clonotype turned up a few times. The chain employs TRBV7-6 and TRBJ2-7, with D perhaps matching TRBD2 (5 bases). The CDR3 is 13 amino acids. The germline gives CDR1 SGHVS, CDR2 FNYEAQ. With 1 base removed from V and 7 bases from J, the gap between germline ends came to 11 bases. The DNA of the CDR3 is TGTGCCAGCAGCTTAGTCGGGGTGGGTGAGCAGTACTTC. Protein product: CASSLVGVGEQYF.

The V and J genes are TRBV18 and TRBJ2-3, with 9 bases that match TRBD2. CDR1 KGHSH and CDR2 LQKENI come from the germline V gene. The CDR3 runs 16 residues. Trimming cost V 1 base and J 1 base; bases outside gene matches: 3. CDR3 in amino acids: CASSPLPSGGTDTQYF. As DNA, the CDR3 is TGTGCCAGCTCACCACTCCCTAGCGGGGGCACAGATACGCAGTATTTT.

The sample holds many counts of this clonotype. This chain joins TRBV12-3 or TRBV12-4 and TRBJ2-1, with 11 bases identical to TRBD2. The CDR3 consists of 18 residues. The V and J ends lost 3 bases and 0 bases, in that order; junction bases with no gene match: 7. The CDR3 region is CASSFLLAGAYSYNEQFF. The CDR3 DNA reads TGTGCCAGCAGTTTCTTACTAGCGGGGGCCTACTCCTACAATGAGCAGTTCTTC.

This clonotype was found many times. The rearrangement joins TRBV20-1 to TRBJ2-3, with 7 bases that match TRBD2. CDR3 size: 13 residues. The V gene end was trimmed by 5 bases and the J gene end by 1 base; junction bases not matched to a gene: 3. Germline CDR1 and CDR2: DFQATT and SNEGSKA (reference sequence). CDR3 sequence (DNA): TGCAGTGCTGCGGGAGCGGGCACAGATACGCAGTATTTT. It is translated as CSAAGAGTDTQYF.

J is TRBJ1-2 and V is TRBV10-3, with no clear D. Germline values: CDR1 ENHRY, CDR2 SYGVKD. This CDR3 comprises 12 residues. V was shortened by 11 bases and J by 0 bases, with 10 bases between the two germline ends. CDR3 in DNA: TGTGCCGTCTCGACCCCTAACTATGGCTACACCTTC. This encodes CAVSTPNYGYTF.

This clonotype came up a few times. The chain has TRBV11-2 and TRBJ1-5; possible D gene TRBD1, 5 bases. CDR3 length: 13 amino acids. Trimming stripped 5 bases from V and 6 bases from J, with 11 bases between. Germline-derived CDR1 and CDR2 are SGHAT and FQNNGV. This chain's CDR3 is CASSPRVGQPQHF. As DNA, the CDR3 is TGTGCCAGCAGCCCCAGGGTAGGTCAGCCCCAGCATTTT.

In its sample, this clonotype was seen a few times. The chain combines TRBV4-2 with TRBJ2-1, with D possibly being TRBD2 (5 bases). The CDR3 is made up of 15 amino acids. Trimming stripped 5 bases from V and 1 base from J, with 12 bases between. CDR1 LGHNA and CDR2 YNFKEQ come from the germline V gene. The CDR3 spells CASSRTEGSYNEQFF. As DNA, the CDR3 is TGTGCCAGCAGCAGAACAGAGGGATCCTACAATGAGCAGTTCTTC.

This clonotype was observed at least ten times. The rearrangement uses TRBV18 and TRBJ2-7, with 14 bases fitting TRBD2. The germline gives CDR1 KGHSH, CDR2 LQKENI. V lost 2 bases, J lost 1 base, and 1 base stayed unmatched. The CDR3 sequence is 16 residues long. CDR3 coding DNA: TGTGCCAGCTCACCAGGGACTAGCGGGGGTTCCTACGAGCAGTACTTC. It specifies CASSPGTSGGSYEQYF.

Points on this clonotype: Just one base apart from a much larger clone, this may be a read error. Because it lacks the conserved phenylalanine or tryptophan at the end, this CDR3 is likely a read error. The rearrangement uses TRBV7-3 and TRBJ1-1; TRBD1 is a possible D gene (6 bases). The V gene lost 7 bases and the J gene lost 3 bases, with 15 bases spanning the gap. The CDR3 is 14 amino acids. CDR1 is SGHTA and CDR2 is FQGTGA in the germline V gene. Here the CDR3 reads CASKRGVGDTEAFS. The DNA of the CDR3 is TGTGCCAGCAAAAGGGGGGTGGGGGACACTGAAGCTTTCTCT.

This clonotype was seen many times. The chain combines TRBV11-1 with TRBJ2-3, with TRBD2 matching over 10 bases. V was pared by 5 bases and J by 3 bases, with 17 bases of the junction left unmatched. The CDR3 runs to 19 residues. CDR1 and CDR2 (germline): SGHAT, FQDESV (reference sequence). CDR3 residues: CASSKTYLSSGSFTDTQYF. In DNA form, the CDR3 reads TGTGCCAGCAGCAAAACGTATCTCTCTAGCGGGAGTTTTACAGATACGCAGTATTTT.

CDR3 in amino acids: CASRGGGGQQYF. In DNA, the CDR3 is TGTGCCAGCAGGGGGGGAGGGGGACAACAGTACTTC. The gene calls are TRBV27 and TRBJ2-5; D is possibly TRBD2 (7 bases). V lost 6 bases and J lost 11, with 16 bases in between. Germline-derived CDR1 and CDR2 are MNHEY and SMNVEV (reference sequence). This CDR3 contains 12 residues.

The chain links TRBV9 to TRBJ2-5; D is perhaps TRBD2 (5 bases). In germline, CDR1 is SGDLS, CDR2 YYNGEE. V dropped 0 bases and J dropped 4 bases, with 16 bases sitting between them. The CDR3 contains 16 residues. The DNA of the CDR3 is TGTGCCAGCAGCGTAGCCCTAGGGAGCACTCGAGAGACCCAGTACTTC. This codes for CASSVALGSTRETQYF.